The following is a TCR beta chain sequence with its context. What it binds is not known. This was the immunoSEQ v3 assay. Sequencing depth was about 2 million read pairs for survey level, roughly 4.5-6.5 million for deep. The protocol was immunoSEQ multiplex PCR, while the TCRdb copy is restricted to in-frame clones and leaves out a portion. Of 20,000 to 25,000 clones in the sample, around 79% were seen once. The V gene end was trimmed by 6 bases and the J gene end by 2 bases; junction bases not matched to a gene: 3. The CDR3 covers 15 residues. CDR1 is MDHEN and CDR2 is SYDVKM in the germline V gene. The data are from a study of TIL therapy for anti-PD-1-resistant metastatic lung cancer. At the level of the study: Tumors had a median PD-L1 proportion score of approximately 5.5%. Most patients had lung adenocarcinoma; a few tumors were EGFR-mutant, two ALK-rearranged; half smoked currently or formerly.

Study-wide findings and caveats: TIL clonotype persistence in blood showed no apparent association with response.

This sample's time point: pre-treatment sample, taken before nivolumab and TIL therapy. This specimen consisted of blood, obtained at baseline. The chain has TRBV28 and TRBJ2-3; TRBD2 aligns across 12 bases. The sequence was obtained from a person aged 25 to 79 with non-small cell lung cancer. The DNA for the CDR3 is TGTGCCAGCAGCTCTAGCGGGAGGGACACAGATACGCAGTATTTT. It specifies CASSSSGRDTDTQYF.